This TCR beta chain was identified during a study of OX40 agonist ivuxolimab in advanced cancers. For the study at large: Of the patients, three showed partial responses, one with hepatocellular carcinoma and two with cutaneous melanoma.

TCRdb's table, derived via immunoSEQ multiplex PCR, lists solely in-frame clones and lacks some. The data show 40,000 or so clones, 92% seen once. The CDR3 totals 15 residues. V lost 4 bases and J 0 bases, leaving 13 bases between the germline ends. Germline V gene sequence: CDR1 MDHEN, CDR2 SYDVKM. Study-wide results and limits: Averaged across samples, CD8+ T cells carried more expanded clones than CD4+ did. Nonresponders, in some cases, also had low normalized T-cell clonal expansion.

In regard to this clone: The antigen remains unidentified.

This receptor was obtained from an adult with an advanced solid tumor such as melanoma, head and neck, liver or kidney cancer. The chain combines TRBV28 with TRBJ2-7; perhaps TRBD2 as D (6 bases). The input for sequencing was CD4+ or CD8+ T cells sorted from blood, taken in a trial of the OX40 agonist ivuxolimab. The CDR3 nucleotides read TGTGCCAGCAGTTCCGGGACGGGAGTCTCCTACGAGCAGTACTTC. This sequence encodes CASSSGTGVSYEQYF. The full variable domain, its missing parts supplied by reference TRBV28 and TRBJ2-7, is DVKVTQSSRYLVKRTGEKVFLECVQDMDHENMFWYRQDPGLGLRLIYFSYDVKMKEKGDIPEGYSVSREKKERFSLILESASTNQTSMYLCASSSGTGVSYEQYFGPGTRLTVT.